These T cell receptor beta chains were read from a single sample in a study of T-cell memory formation after mild COVID-19. TCRdb independently ran MiXCR on the 5' RACE reads; one entry per CDR3 protein. Among 450,000 to 650,000 distinct CDR3 sequences listed, about a sixth were seen once. Sequenced: PBMCs or a T cell subset sorted from them (not recorded which). The receptors here all came from an adult woman who had mild COVID-19 (a few samples of this study predate the infection). Cell type and time point are not known. Each CDR3 is given with its conserved first and last residue. The D gene is left open where the match is weak. Only some rows state a clone size, as once, few, many or a class for expanded clones.

clone_size	v_call	d_call	j_call	cdr3_nt	cdr3_aa
-	TRBV2	-	TRBJ1-2	TGTGCCAGCAGGGAGTGGCTGCAGAGTGACTATGGCTACACCTTC	CASREWLQSDYGYTF
-	TRBV11-2	TRBD1	TRBJ2-1	TGTGCCAGCAGCTTAGGACAGGGGAACCGTTACAATGAGCAGTTCTTC	CASSLGQGNRYNEQFF
few	TRBV7-9	-	TRBJ2-1	TGTGCCAGCACCACGACCCATGAGCAGTTCTTC	CASTTTHEQFF
-	TRBV27	-	TRBJ2-7	TGTGCCAGCAGTTCGTACACTCCCCTCTACGAGCAGTACTTC	CASSSYTPLYEQYF
-	TRBV27	-	TRBJ2-6	TGTGCCAGCAGTGAGCTTGGGGCCAACGTCCTGACTTTC	CASSELGANVLTF
-	TRBV7-7	TRBD2	TRBJ2-1	TGTGCTAGCAGCTTAGCCCGGGTAGCGGGAGGGCCGCACAATGAGCAGTTCTTC	CASSLARVAGGPHNEQFF
-	TRBV20-1	-	TRBJ2-3	TGCAGTGCCCTTGGCGGAAGCACAGATACGCAGTATTTT	CSALGGSTDTQYF
-	TRBV5-1	TRBD1	TRBJ1-2	TGCGCCAGCAGAATACGAGGGGACAGCGGCTCAAACTATGGCTACACCTTC	CASRIRGDSGSNYGYTF
few	TRBV3-1	-	TRBJ2-1	TGTGCCAGCAGCCAACAGGCGGGGTACAATGAGCAGTTCTTC	CASSQQAGYNEQFF
-	TRBV25-1	-	TRBJ2-5	TGTGCCAGCAGTGACCCCAGGACCGAGTACCAAGAGACCCAGTACTTC	CASSDPRTEYQETQYF
many	TRBV11-2	TRBD1	TRBJ2-7	TGTGCCAGCAGCTTACGTGGGACAGCCTACGAGCAGTACTTC	CASSLRGTAYEQYF
-	TRBV5-6	TRBD1	TRBJ1-2	TGTGCCAGCAGCTGGCGCCCACGGACAGGGAAATATGGCTACACCTTC	CASSWRPRTGKYGYTF
few	TRBV7-2	TRBD1	TRBJ1-2	TGTGCCAGCAGCACCTCACAGGGGGCCTTTTCTTATGGCTACACCTTC	CASSTSQGAFSYGYTF
-	TRBV20-1	-	TRBJ1-1	TGCAGTGCTAGCGTCCCCGGGAACACTGAAGCTTTCTTT	CSASVPGNTEAFF
many	TRBV5-4	TRBD1	TRBJ1-1	TGTGCCAGCAGCCCGGACAGGCGGAACACTGAAGCTTTCTTT	CASSPDRRNTEAFF
-	TRBV7-9	TRBD1	TRBJ2-1	TGTGCCAGCAGCTTAGATGGACAGGGTTACAATGAGCAGTTCTTC	CASSLDGQGYNEQFF
-	TRBV15	TRBD1	TRBJ2-1	TGTGCCACCAGCAGTCAGGGGGCCGGCTACAATGAGCAGTTCTTC	CATSSQGAGYNEQFF
-	TRBV5-6	-	TRBJ2-3	TGTGCCAGCAGCTCGGGAGTTGGCACAGATACGCAGTATTTT	CASSSGVGTDTQYF
few	TRBV24-1	TRBD1	TRBJ2-2	TGTGCCACCAGTGGAGACAGGGGGTCGAACACCGGGGAGCTGTTTTTT	CATSGDRGSNTGELFF
few	TRBV6-4	TRBD2	TRBJ2-3	TGTGCCAGCAGTGACCTAGCGGGGGAGACCACAGATACGCAGTATTTT	CASSDLAGETTDTQYF
few	TRBV15	TRBD2	TRBJ2-2	TGTGCCACCAGCAAGCGGGAGAACACCGGGGAGCTGTTTTTT	CATSKRENTGELFF
-	TRBV12-3/TRBV12-4	TRBD2	TRBJ2-7	TGTGCCAGCAGTTCCCGGGAGGGGCAGTACTTC	CASSSREGQYF
-	TRBV4-1	-	TRBJ1-1	TGCGCCAGCAGTCAACAGGGTGTGAACACTGAAGCTTTCTTT	CASSQQGVNTEAFF
few	TRBV6-1	TRBD1	TRBJ2-7	TGTGCCAGCAGAGAGTCCGGGACAGCAGCCTACGAGCAGTACTTC	CASRESGTAAYEQYF
few	TRBV20-1	TRBD1	TRBJ2-2	TGCAGTGCGAACGACAGGGGGCGCGGGACCGGGGAGCTGTTTTTT	CSANDRGRGTGELFF
-	TRBV20-1	-	TRBJ2-7	TGCAGTGCCCGTGGGGGACTTTCCTACGAGCAGTACTTC	CSARGGLSYEQYF
many	TRBV29-1	-	TRBJ2-3	TGCAGCGCCGGGCTAGGCACAGATACGCAGTATTTT	CSAGLGTDTQYF
-	TRBV20-1	TRBD1	TRBJ1-1	TGCAGTGCTAGTGGGGGACAGCTGTTCATGGACACTGAAGCTTTCTTT	CSASGGQLFMDTEAFF
-	TRBV7-9	-	TRBJ1-6	TGTGCCAGCAGCCCGCGCCGAGCTAATTCACCCCTCCACTTT	CASSPRRANSPLHF
-	TRBV7-9	-	TRBJ1-4	TGTGCCAGCAGACCGTCCGGGGGAGTCGAAAAACTGTTTTTT	CASRPSGGVEKLFF
few	TRBV3-1	TRBD2	TRBJ2-7	TGTGCCAGCAGCCCCCTGACGCGGGGGTCCTACGAGCAGTACTTC	CASSPLTRGSYEQYF
-	TRBV5-1	-	TRBJ2-7	TGCGCCAGCAGGGTTTCGAACGAGCAGTACTTC	CASRVSNEQYF
few	TRBV9	TRBD2	TRBJ2-3	TGTGCCAGCAGCGTCCTCGGGGGGGCGGGCACAGATACGCAGTATTTT	CASSVLGGAGTDTQYF
many	TRBV18	-	TRBJ2-5	TGTGCCAGCAGTCGACAGGAGACCCAGTACTTC	CASSRQETQYF
few	TRBV20-1	TRBD2	TRBJ2-1	TGCAGTGTTAGCGGGAGTATATATGAGCAGTTCTTC	CSVSGSIYEQFF